This TCR beta chain originates from a study of blood T cell repertoires in COVID-19. About this clone: Because the CDR3's place on the DNA is in doubt, the DNA is left out and the CDR3 is given as listed by TCRdb.

Measured with immunoSEQ multiplex PCR; TCRdb has only the in-frame clones, and not every one. The sample lists approximately 240,000 clones, roughly three quarters occurring once. Source material: peripheral blood. The clonotype comes from a woman in her thirties or forties with active or convalescent COVID-19.

CDR3 sequence: CASILGQWLSERTEAFF. The chain recombines TRBV28 with TRBJ1-1; the DNA was not compared with TRBD1, the D call given in the table. The CDR3 comprises 17 residues, both ends counted. Germline CDR1 and CDR2: MDHEN and SYDVKM.